This T cell receptor beta chain was identified in a study of blood T cell repertoires in COVID-19. Turning to the study itself: COVID-19 samples, acute and convalescent, were from the United States, Italy and Spain. Sample material is recorded as cDNA or gDNA derived from T cells, B-cell-depleted T cells, or PBMCs.

Under the authors' procedure: Reference gene primer amplification gave estimated nucleated cell counts. TCRdb keeps only in-frame clones here, not all; method: immunoSEQ multiplex PCR. V, J and clone size derive from that table, while D and trimming were established from the DNA sequence. This table has tens of thousands of clones, about 80% appearing once. CDR3 length equals 18 residues. Germline loops: CDR1 SGHDN, CDR2 FVKESK. V gave up 0 bases and J gave up 2 bases, with 20 bases separating them. This rearrangement joins TRBV14 to TRBJ2-7, with D possibly TRBD1 on 5 matching bases. Sequenced material: peripheral blood. This receptor was obtained from a human donor in a cohort sampled during active COVID-19. CDR3 nucleotides: TGTGCCAGCAGCCAAGATCCTAGGACAAGAACCTTAACCTACGAGCAGTACTTC. The encoded protein is CASSQDPRTRTLTYEQYF. The entire variable domain, with the rest obtained from reference TRBV14 and TRBJ2-7, is as follows: EAGVTQFPSHSVIEKGQTVTLRCDPISGHDNLYWYRRVMGKEIKFLLHFVKESKQDESGMPNNRFLAERTGGTYSTLKVQPAELEDSGVYFCASSQDPRTRTLTYEQYFGPGTRLTVT.